These 3 T cell receptor beta chains were sequenced from one sample in a study of blood T cell repertoires in COVID-19. The data were produced by immunoSEQ multiplex PCR, yet TCRdb's version contains in-frame clones alone and is incomplete. The table includes under 150,000 clones, approximately 91% detected once. Sequencing was done on a sample of peripheral blood. The receptors come from a woman in her seventies who had recovered from COVID-19.

The gene calls are TRBV1 and TRBJ1-1; the tabulated D call, TRBD1, remains unverified against the DNA. TRBV1 is deemed a pseudogene. This CDR3 has 15 residues. CDR3 amino acids: CTSSQGQGLNTEAFF. CDR3 nucleotide sequence: TGCACCAGCAGCCAAGGTCAGGGGCTGAACACTGAAGCTTTCTTT.

The chain has TRBV12-3 or TRBV12-4 and TRBJ2-7; maybe TRBD1 (5 bases). Trimming stripped 3 bases from V and 2 bases from J, with 8 bases between. The CDR3 is 13 amino acids. For the CDR3, the DNA is TGTGCCAGCAGTTTTGGGGCGCCCTACGAGCAGTACTTC. Amino acid sequence: CASSFGAPYEQYF.

The chain employs TRBV29-1 and TRBJ1-5, with 7 bases lining up with TRBD1. The CDR3 length is 13 residues. Germline V gene data show CDR1 as SQVTM and CDR2 as ANQGSEA. J lost 4 bases, V lost 5 bases, and 5 bases had no gene match. CDR3 sequence (DNA): TGCAGCGTTCAGACAGGGAGGAATCAGCCCCAGCATTTT. Its protein product is CSVQTGRNQPQHF.